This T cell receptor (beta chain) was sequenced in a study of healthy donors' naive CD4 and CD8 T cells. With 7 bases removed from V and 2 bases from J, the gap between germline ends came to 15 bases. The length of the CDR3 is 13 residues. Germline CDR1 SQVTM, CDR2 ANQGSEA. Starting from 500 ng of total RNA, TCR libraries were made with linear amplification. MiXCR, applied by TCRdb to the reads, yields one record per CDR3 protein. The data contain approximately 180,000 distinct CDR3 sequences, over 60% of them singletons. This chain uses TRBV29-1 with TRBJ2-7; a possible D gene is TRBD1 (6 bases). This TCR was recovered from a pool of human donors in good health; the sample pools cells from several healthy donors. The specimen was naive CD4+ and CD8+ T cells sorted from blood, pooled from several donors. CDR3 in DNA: TGCAGCGCTATACCGACAGGAGCCTACGAGCAGTACTTC. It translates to CSAIPTGAYEQYF.